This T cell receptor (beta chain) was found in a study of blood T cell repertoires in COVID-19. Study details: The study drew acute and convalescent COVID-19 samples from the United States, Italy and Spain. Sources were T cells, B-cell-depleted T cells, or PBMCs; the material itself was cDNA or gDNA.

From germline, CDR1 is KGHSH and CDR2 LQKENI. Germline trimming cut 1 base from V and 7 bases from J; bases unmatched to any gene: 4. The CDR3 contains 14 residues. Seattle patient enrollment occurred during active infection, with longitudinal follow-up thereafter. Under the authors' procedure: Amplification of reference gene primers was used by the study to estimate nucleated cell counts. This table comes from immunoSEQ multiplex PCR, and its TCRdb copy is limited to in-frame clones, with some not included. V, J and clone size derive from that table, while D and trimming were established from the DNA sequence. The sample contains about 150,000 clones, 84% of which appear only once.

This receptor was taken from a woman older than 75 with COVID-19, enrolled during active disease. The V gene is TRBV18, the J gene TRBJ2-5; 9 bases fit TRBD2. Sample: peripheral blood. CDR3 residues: CASSPLSGGTTQYF. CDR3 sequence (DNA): TGTGCCAGCTCACCACTTAGCGGGGGAACGACCCAGTACTTC.